Sequencing of this TCR beta chain was carried out in a study of blood T cell repertoires in COVID-19. Study summary: Some COVID-19 samples were acute and others convalescent; all came from the United States, Italy and Spain. Nucleic acid was either cDNA or gDNA, and it came from T cells, B-cell-depleted T cells, or PBMCs.

This CDR3 has 13 residues. Per the germline V gene, CDR1 is MNHEY and CDR2 is SVGAGI. Trimming took off 7 bases at V and 3 bases at J, with 12 bases between the two ends. Assay used: immunoSEQ multiplex PCR; TCRdb lists only in-frame clones, some missing. The sample shows just over 60,000 clones, around 80% of them seen only once. The sequenced sample was peripheral blood. The genes are TRBV6-5 and TRBJ1-1, with unresolved D. The source is a woman older than 75 with active or convalescent COVID-19. CDR3 residues: CASTDRGDTEAFF. For the CDR3, the DNA is TGTGCCAGCACCGACCGGGGAGACACTGAAGCTTTCTTT.